This T cell receptor beta chain was documented in a study of T cell changes during pregnancy in multiple sclerosis (dated by TCRdb to between 2019 and 2020). The study in broad terms: The study examined how the T cell repertoire changed over the course of pregnancy in women with multiple sclerosis.

In the case of this clone: Its binding antigen is unknown. The sample holds no much larger clone one base away, and base qualities are not on file.

CDR1 and CDR2, per the germline V gene (reference sequence), are WNHNN and SYGVQD. A distance of 17 bases separates the germline ends of V and J, which lose 4 bases and 5 bases respectively. Spanning cysteine to phenylalanine, the CDR3 consists of 15 amino acids. The only DNA kept is the CDR3, 45 bases in frame from the first base. The method was the immunoSEQ multiplex PCR assay. Held by TCRdb, this immuneACCESS table contains in-frame sequences only and omits some clones. Under half of the omission traces to an unresolved V gene where checked; the cause of the rest is unknown. Counted in this sample were 50,000 to 70,000 clones; about nine tenths of them appeared once. The ten largest clones take up 2% to 2.5% of the sample.

This sequence uses TRBV10-1 and TRBJ2-5; too little of a D gene remains to name it. The clonotype comes from a female donor in good health, enrolled as a control in a pregnancy study. The input for sequencing was peripheral blood, taken in the third trimester of pregnancy. DNA sequence: TGCGCCAGCAGTGGACCTGAGCTTAGGCGGGAGACCCAGTACTTC. It is translated as CASSGPELRRETQYF.